Here is one T cell receptor (beta chain) with its context. This could be a read error, since a much larger clone is one nucleotide away. Primers used in a second PCR of roughly 6 to 11 cycles were a sample-barcoded 5' primer and a J-beta primer mix. Sequencing of every sample gave 3 million or more CDR3-containing paired-end reads. Using its own MiXCR run on the 5' RACE reads, TCRdb lists one record per CDR3 protein. Altogether under 1,000,000 distinct CDR3 sequences are present, roughly 34% being singletons, with the ten largest covering 13%. This CDR3 region has 14 residues. V trimming: 6 bases; J trimming: 4 bases; junction bases outside the gene matches: 7. The V gene's germline CDR1 is DFQATT and CDR2 SNEGSKA (reference sequence). The sample belongs to a study of blood T cells in healthy people across ages.

The TCR sequence derives from a man aged 18 to 35 in good health. The sequencing sample was made of blood. The V gene is TRBV20-1, the J gene TRBJ2-3, with 10 bases lining up with TRBD2. The CDR3 region has the DNA TGCAGTGCCCGGCTAGCGGGGGAATCAGATACGCAGTATTTT. It encodes CSARLAGESDTQYF.